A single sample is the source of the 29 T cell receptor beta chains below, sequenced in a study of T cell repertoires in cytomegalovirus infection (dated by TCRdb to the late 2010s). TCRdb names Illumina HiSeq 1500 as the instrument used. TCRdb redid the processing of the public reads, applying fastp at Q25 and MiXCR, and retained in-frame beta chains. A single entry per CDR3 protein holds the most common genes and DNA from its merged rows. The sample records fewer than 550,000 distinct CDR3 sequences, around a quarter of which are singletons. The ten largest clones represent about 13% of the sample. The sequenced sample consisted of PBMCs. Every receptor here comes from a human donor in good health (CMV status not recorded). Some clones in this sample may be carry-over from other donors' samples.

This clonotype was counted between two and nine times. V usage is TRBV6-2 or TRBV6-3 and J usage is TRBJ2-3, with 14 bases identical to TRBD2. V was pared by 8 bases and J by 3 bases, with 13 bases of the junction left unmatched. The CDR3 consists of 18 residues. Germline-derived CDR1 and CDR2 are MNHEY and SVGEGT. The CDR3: CASRLPGTSGRLTDTQYF. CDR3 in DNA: TGTGCCAGCCGCCTTCCCGGGACTAGCGGGAGATTGACAGATACGCAGTATTTT.

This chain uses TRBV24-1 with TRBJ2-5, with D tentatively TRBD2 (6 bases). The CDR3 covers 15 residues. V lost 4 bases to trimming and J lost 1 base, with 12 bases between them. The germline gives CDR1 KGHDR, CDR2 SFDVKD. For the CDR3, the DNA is TGTGCCACCAGTGAACAATCCGGGGGCCAAGAGACCCAGTACTTC. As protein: CATSEQSGGQETQYF.

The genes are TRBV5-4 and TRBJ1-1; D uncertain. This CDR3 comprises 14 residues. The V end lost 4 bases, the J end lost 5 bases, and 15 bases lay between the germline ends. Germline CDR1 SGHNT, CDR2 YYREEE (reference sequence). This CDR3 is CASSPESGGTEAFF. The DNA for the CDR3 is TGTGCCAGCAGCCCCGAGTCGGGAGGGACTGAAGCTTTCTTT.

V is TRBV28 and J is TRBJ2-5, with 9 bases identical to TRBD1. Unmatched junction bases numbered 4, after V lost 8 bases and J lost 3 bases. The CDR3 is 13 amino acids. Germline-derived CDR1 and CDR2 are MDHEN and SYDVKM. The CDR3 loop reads CASGDREKETQYF. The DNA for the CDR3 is TGTGCCAGCGGGGACAGGGAGAAAGAGACCCAGTACTTC.

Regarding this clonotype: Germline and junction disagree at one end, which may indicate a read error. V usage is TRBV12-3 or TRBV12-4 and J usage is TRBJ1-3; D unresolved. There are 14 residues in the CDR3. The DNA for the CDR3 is TGTGCCAGCAGCCTAGAGCGCTCTGGAAACACCATATTTTTT. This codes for CASSLERSGNTIFF.

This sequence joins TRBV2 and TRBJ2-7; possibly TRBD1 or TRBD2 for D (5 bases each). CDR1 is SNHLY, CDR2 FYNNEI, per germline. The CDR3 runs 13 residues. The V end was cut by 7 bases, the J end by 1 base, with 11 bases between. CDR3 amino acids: CASTGTISYEQYF. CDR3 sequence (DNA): TGTGCCAGCACCGGGACGATTTCCTACGAGCAGTACTTC.

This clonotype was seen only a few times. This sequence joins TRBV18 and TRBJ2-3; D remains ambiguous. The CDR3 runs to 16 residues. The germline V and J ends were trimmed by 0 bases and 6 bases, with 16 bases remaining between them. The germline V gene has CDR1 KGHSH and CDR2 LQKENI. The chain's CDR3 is CASSPPGPDSWDTQYF. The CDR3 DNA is TGTGCCAGCTCACCACCTGGCCCAGATTCGTGGGATACGCAGTATTTT.

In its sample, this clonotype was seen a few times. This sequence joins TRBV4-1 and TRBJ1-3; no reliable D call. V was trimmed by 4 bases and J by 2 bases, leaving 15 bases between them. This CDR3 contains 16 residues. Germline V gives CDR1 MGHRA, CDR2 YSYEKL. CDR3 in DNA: TGCGCCAGCAGCCCCCTGACCCGGAACGCTGGAAACACCATATATTTT. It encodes CASSPLTRNAGNTIYF.

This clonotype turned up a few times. In nucleotides, the CDR3 is TGTGCCAGCAGTTCGGACAGTCCCGGCACTGAAGCTTTCTTT. Translating it yields CASSSDSPGTEAFF. This chain joins TRBV7-9 and TRBJ1-1; TRBD1 might be the D (6 bases). The CDR3 is 14 residues long. V was shortened by 6 bases and J by 4 bases, with 15 bases between the two germline ends. Looked up from germline, CDR1 is SEHNR and CDR2 is FQNEAQ (reference sequence). Filled out from reference TRBV7-9 and TRBJ1-1, the complete variable domain reads DTGVSQNPRHKITKRGQNVTFRCDPISEHNRLYWYRQTLGQGPEFLTYFQNEAQLEKSRLLSDRFSAERPKGSFSTLEIQRTEQGDSAMYLCASSSDSPGTEAFFGQGTRLTVV.

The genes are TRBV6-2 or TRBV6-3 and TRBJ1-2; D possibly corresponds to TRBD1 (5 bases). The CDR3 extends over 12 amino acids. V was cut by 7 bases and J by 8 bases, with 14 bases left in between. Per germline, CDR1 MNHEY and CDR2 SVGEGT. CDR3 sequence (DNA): TGTGCCAGCATTGATCCAGGGTCGGGCTACACCTTC. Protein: CASIDPGSGYTF.

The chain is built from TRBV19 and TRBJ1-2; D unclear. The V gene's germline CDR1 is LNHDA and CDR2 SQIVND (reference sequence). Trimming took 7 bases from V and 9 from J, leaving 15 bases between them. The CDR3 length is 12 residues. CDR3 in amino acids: CASTHTLGSYTF. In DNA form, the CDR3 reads TGTGCCAGTACCCATACCCTGGGCAGCTACACCTTC. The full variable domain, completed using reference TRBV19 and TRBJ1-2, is DGGITQSPKYLFRKEGQNVTLSCEQNLNHDAMYWYRQDPGQGLRLIYYSQIVNDFQKGDIAEGYSVSREKKESFPLTVTSAQKNPTAFYLCASTHTLGSYTFGSGTRLTVV.

CDR3 sequence reads: CVSSGSGNEQYF. The CDR3 DNA is TGTGTTTCTAGCGGGAGTGGCAACGAGCAGTACTTC. The chain is built from TRBV12-3 or TRBV12-4 and TRBJ2-7; TRBD2 aligns across 10 bases. The CDR3 runs to 12 residues.

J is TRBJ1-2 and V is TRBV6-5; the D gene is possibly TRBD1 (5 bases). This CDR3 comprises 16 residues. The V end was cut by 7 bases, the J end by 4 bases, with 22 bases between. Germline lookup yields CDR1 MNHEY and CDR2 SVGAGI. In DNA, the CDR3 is TGTGCCAGCATGTATGGGGACCCGGAACAGTCCTATGGCTACACCTTC. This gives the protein CASMYGDPEQSYGYTF.

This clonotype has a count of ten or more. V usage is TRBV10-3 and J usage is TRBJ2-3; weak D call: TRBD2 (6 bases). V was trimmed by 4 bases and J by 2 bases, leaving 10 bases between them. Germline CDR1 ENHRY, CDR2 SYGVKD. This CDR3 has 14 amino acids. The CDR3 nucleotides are TGTGCCATCAGTGGGGACTCAGTCACAGATACGCAGTATTTT. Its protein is CAISGDSVTDTQYF.

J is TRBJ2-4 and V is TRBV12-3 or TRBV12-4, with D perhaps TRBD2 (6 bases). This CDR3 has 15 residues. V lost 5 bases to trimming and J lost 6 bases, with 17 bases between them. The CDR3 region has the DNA TGTGCCAGCAGTACAGGACAAGCGGAGGGAAACATTCAGTACTTC. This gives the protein CASSTGQAEGNIQYF.

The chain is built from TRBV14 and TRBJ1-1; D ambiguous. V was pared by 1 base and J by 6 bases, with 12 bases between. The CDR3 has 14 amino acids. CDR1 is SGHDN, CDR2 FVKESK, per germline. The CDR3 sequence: CASSQGSRSSEAFF. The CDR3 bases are TGTGCCAGCAGCCAAGGCAGTAGGAGCTCTGAAGCTTTCTTT. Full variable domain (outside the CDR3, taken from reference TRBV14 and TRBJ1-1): EAGVTQFPSHSVIEKGQTVTLRCDPISGHDNLYWYRRVMGKEIKFLLHFVKESKQDESGMPNNRFLAERTGGTYSTLKVQPAELEDSGVYFCASSQGSRSSEAFFGQGTRLTVV.

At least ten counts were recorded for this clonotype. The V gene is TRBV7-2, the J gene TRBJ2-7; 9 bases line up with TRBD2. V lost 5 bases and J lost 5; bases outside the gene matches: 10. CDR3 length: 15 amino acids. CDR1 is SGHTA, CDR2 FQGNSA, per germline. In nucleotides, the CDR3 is TGTGCCAGCAGCCGAGCTACTAGCGGGCCTAACGAGCAGTACTTC. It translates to CASSRATSGPNEQYF. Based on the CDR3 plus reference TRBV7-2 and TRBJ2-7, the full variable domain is GAGVSQSPSNKVTEKGKDVELRCDPISGHTALYWYRQSLGQGLEFLIYFQGNSAPDKSGLPSDRFSAERTGGSVSTLTIQRTQQEDSAVYLCASSRATSGPNEQYFGPGTRLTVT.

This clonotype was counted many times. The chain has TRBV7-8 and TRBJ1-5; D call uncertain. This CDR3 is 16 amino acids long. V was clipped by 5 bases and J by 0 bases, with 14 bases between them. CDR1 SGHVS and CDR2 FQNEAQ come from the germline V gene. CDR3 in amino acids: CASSQRQVVSNQPQHF. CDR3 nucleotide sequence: TGTGCCAGCAGCCAGCGACAAGTTGTTAGCAATCAGCCCCAGCATTTT.

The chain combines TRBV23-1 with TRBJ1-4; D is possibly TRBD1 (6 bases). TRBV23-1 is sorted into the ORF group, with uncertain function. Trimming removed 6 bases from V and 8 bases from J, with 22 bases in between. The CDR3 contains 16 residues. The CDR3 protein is CASRGGGQRPTEKLFF. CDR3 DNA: TGCGCCAGCAGGGGGGGGGGCCAGAGACCGACGGAAAAACTGTTTTTT.

CDR3 region: CASSLQGGSDTEAFF. CDR3 nucleotides: TGTGCCAGCAGCTTACAGGGCGGCAGTGACACTGAAGCTTTCTTT. The chain uses TRBV7-9 and TRBJ1-1; TRBD1 is a possible D gene (5 bases). CDR1 and CDR2 (germline): SEHNR, FQNEAQ (reference sequence). The CDR3 is 15 amino acids. Trimming took off 2 bases at V and 3 bases at J, with 13 bases between the two ends.

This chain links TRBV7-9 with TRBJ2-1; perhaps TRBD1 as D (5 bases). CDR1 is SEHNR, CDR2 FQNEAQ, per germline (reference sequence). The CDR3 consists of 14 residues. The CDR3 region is CGTRGVGQGNEQFF. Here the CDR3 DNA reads TGTGGAACCCGTGGTGTGGGCCAGGGCAATGAGCAGTTCTTC.

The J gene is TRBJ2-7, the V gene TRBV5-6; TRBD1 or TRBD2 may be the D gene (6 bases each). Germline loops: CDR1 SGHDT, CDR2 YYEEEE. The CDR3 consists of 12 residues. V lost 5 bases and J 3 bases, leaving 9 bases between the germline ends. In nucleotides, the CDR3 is TGTGCCAGCAGTCGGGGGCACTACGAGCAGTACGTC. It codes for CASSRGHYEQYV.

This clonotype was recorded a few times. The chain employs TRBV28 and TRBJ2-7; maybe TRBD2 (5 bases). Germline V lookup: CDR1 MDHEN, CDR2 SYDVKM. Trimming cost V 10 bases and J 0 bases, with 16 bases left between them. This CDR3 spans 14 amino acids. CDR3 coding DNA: TGTGCCACCGGCGTCCAGCGGAACTCCTACGAGCAGTACTTC. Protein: CATGVQRNSYEQYF.

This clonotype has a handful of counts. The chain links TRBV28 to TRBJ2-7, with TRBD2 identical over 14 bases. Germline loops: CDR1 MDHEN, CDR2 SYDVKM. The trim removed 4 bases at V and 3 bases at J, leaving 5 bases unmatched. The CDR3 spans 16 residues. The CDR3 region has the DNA TGTGCCAGCAGTTCTCGGACTAGCGGGAGGCTCTACGAGCAGTACGTC. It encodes CASSSRTSGRLYEQYV.

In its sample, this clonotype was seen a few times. CDR3 sequence: CASRGRGSYEQYF. The CDR3 DNA reads as TGTGCCAGCAGGGGCAGGGGGAGTTACGAGCAGTACTTC. The V call is TRBV27, the J call TRBJ2-7; the match to TRBD1 covers 7 bases. CDR1 and CDR2 from the germline V gene are MNHEY and SMNVEV (reference sequence). Trimming took 6 bases from V and 4 from J; bases not matched to a gene: 6. The CDR3 totals 13 residues.

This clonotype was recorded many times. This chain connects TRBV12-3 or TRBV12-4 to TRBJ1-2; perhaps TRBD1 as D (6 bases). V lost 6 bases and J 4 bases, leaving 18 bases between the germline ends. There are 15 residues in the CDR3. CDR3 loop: CASRRGGLGSYGYTF. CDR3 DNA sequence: TGTGCCAGCAGACGCGGGGGGCTGGGAAGCTATGGCTACACCTTC.

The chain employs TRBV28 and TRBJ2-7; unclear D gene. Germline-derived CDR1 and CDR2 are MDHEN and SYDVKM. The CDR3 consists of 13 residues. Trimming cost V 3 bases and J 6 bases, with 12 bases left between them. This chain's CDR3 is CASSFLLGLEQYF. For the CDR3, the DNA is TGTGCCAGCAGTTTTCTTCTGGGTCTCGAGCAGTACTTC. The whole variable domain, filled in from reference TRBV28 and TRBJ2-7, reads DVKVTQSSRYLVKRTGEKVFLECVQDMDHENMFWYRQDPGLGLRLIYFSYDVKMKEKGDIPEGYSVSREKKERFSLILESASTNQTSMYLCASSFLLGLEQYFGPGTRLTVT.

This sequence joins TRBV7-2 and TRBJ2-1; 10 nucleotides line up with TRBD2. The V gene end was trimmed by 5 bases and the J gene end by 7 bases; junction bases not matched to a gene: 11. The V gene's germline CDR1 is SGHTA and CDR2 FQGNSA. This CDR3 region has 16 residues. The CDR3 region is CASSPRGAGGPNEQFF. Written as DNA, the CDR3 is TGTGCCAGCAGCCCCAGGGGAGCGGGAGGGCCGAATGAGCAGTTCTTC.

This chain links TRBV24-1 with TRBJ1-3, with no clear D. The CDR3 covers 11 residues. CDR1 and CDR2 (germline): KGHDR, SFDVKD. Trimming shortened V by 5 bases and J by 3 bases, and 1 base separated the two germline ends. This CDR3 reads CATSVGNTIYF. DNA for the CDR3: TGTGCCACCAGTGTTGGAAACACCATATATTTT.